These 18 T cell receptor beta chains were sequenced from one sample in a study of shared clonotypes between healthy human individuals (TCRdb year 2020). The library was generated by the immunoSEQ multiplex PCR assay. TCRdb took over this immuneACCESS table, retaining in-frame rearrangements with V and J assigned. Such tables are incomplete; in checked studies, under half of the missing clones stem from an unresolved V gene, and the remainder is unexplained. This sample comprises nearly 1 million clones, 76% of them detected only once. In total, the top ten clones hold about 1.5% of the sample. The material sequenced was memory CD4+ T cells sorted from blood. According to the study, the label for this sample's cell subset or site signals: CD45RA-negative fraction. These receptors were obtained from a man between 18 and 29 years old in good health.

The rearrangement uses TRBV6-6 and TRBJ1-1; D not resolved. CDR1 is MNHNY and CDR2 is SVGAGI in the germline V gene (reference sequence). The CDR3 runs 13 residues. Trimming stripped 7 bases from V and 11 bases from J, with 20 bases between. The CDR3 spells CASTRNDGRKAFF. The CDR3 coding sequence is TGTGCCAGCACGCGAAACGACGGCAGGAAGGCTTTCTTT.

The chain carries TRBV6-5 and TRBJ1-2; D gene uncertain. The V gene lost 8 bases and the J gene lost 0 bases, with 7 bases spanning the gap. Germline CDR1 and CDR2: MNHEY and SVGAGI. There are 12 residues in the CDR3. CDR3 DNA: TGTGCCAGCTTTGTAGCTAACTATGGCTACACCTTC. Amino acid sequence: CASFVANYGYTF.

Ten or more counts support this clone. V usage is TRBV11-1 and J usage is TRBJ2-6, with 7 bases matching TRBD1. Germline assignment: CDR1 SGHAT and CDR2 FQDESV (reference sequence). The length of the CDR3 is 17 residues. After removal of 5 bases from V and 2 bases from J, the junction contained 9 bases not matched to a gene. CDR3 residues: CASSRLTGAAGANVLTF. DNA of the CDR3: TGTGCCAGCAGCCGATTAACAGGGGCGGCTGGGGCCAACGTCCTGACTTTC.

This clone was counted a few times. This sequence joins TRBV25-1 and TRBJ1-2; D unresolved. From germline, CDR1 is MGHDK and CDR2 SYGVNS. V lost 4 bases, J lost 6 bases, and 15 bases lay in between. CDR3 length: 14 amino acids. The CDR3 region is CASSGIEVAHGYTF. The CDR3 region has the DNA TGTGCCAGCAGTGGGATCGAGGTGGCCCATGGCTACACCTTC.

V and J are TRBV29-1 and TRBJ2-3; D is possibly TRBD2 (6 bases). V was pared by 4 bases and J by 3 bases, with 11 bases between. This CDR3 region has 13 residues. The germline gives CDR1 SQVTM, CDR2 ANQGSEA. For the CDR3, the DNA is TGCAGCGTTGGTGGAGGGGCGACAGATACGCAGTATTTT. Protein: CSVGGGATDTQYF.

Only one count was recorded for this clone. V usage is TRBV5-1 and J usage is TRBJ1-1, with D hard to call. The germline V gene has CDR1 SGHRS and CDR2 YFSETQ. V dropped 0 bases and J dropped 3 bases, with 15 bases sitting between them. The CDR3 runs 16 residues. The chain's CDR3 is CASSLEASASYTEAFF. CDR3 DNA: TGCGCCAGCAGCTTGGAGGCTTCCGCTTCGTACACTGAAGCTTTCTTT. Drawing the rest from reference TRBV5-1 and TRBJ1-1, the complete variable domain is KAGVTQTPRYLIKTRGQQVTLSCSPISGHRSVSWYQQTPGQGLQFLFEYFSETQRNKGNFPGRFSGRQFSNSRSEMNVSTLELGDSALYLCASSLEASASYTEAFFGQGTRLTVV.

As to this clone: The sample holds other DNA sequences that translate to the same CDR3. V and J are TRBV6-1 and TRBJ1-2; D might be TRBD1 (6 bases). Germline CDR1 and CDR2: MNHNS and SASEGT. The CDR3 consists of 13 residues. Deletions cut 4 bases from V and 0 bases from J, with 6 bases between. CDR3 residues: CASSGTANYGYTF. The CDR3 DNA follows: TGTGCCAGCAGTGGGACAGCTAACTATGGCTACACCTTC.

The chain joins TRBV28 to TRBJ1-2; TRBD1 matches 9 bases. The trim removed 6 bases at V and 4 bases at J, leaving 6 bases unmatched. Germline V gene data show CDR1 as MDHEN and CDR2 as SYDVKM. CDR3 length: 14 residues. The CDR3 here is CASRPDRGFYGYTF. Written as DNA, the CDR3 is TGTGCCAGCAGACCTGACAGGGGGTTCTATGGCTACACCTTC.

The chain combines TRBV5-1 with TRBJ2-7; either TRBD1 or TRBD2 may fit D (5 bases each). V was pared by 3 bases and J by 2 bases, with 15 bases between. The CDR3 sequence is 15 residues long. The germline gives CDR1 SGHRS, CDR2 YFSETQ. DNA for the CDR3: TGCGCCAGCAGCTGGGGGACCGATCAACCCTACGAGCAGTACTTC. Translation: CASSWGTDQPYEQYF. Full variable domain (rest looked up from reference TRBV5-1 and TRBJ2-7): KAGVTQTPRYLIKTRGQQVTLSCSPISGHRSVSWYQQTPGQGLQFLFEYFSETQRNKGNFPGRFSGRQFSNSRSEMNVSTLELGDSALYLCASSWGTDQPYEQYFGPGTRLTVT.

The chain couples TRBV7-2 to TRBJ2-3; D is tentatively TRBD1 or TRBD2 (6 bases each). V was shortened by 2 bases and J by 4 bases, with 13 bases between the two germline ends. CDR1 is SGHTA, CDR2 FQGNSA, per germline. CDR3 length: 15 residues. CDR3 region: CASSLTGALADTQYF. The CDR3 DNA sequence: TGTGCCAGCAGCTTAACGGGGGCCTTGGCAGATACGCAGTATTTT.

The gene calls are TRBV9 and TRBJ2-3; D gene uncertain. The ends were cut back, 0 bases at V and 4 bases at J, with 15 bases in the middle. There are 16 residues in the CDR3. Germline assignment: CDR1 SGDLS and CDR2 YYNGEE. CDR3 residues: CASSVGHGYGADTQYF. The CDR3 DNA follows: TGTGCCAGCAGCGTAGGACACGGGTATGGGGCAGATACGCAGTATTTT. The variable domain in full, completed from reference TRBV9 and TRBJ2-3, reads DSGVTQTPKHLITATGQRVTLRCSPRSGDLSVYWYQQSLDQGLQFLIQYYNGEERAKGNILERFSAQQFPDLHSELNLSSLELGDSALYFCASSVGHGYGADTQYFGPGTRLTVL.

The rearrangement uses TRBV10-2 and TRBJ2-1; TRBD2 agrees at 10 bases. The length of the CDR3 is 15 residues. V lost 2 bases to trimming and J lost 7 bases; unmatched junction nucleotides: 5. Germline V CDR1 and CDR2: WSHSY, SAAADI. In nucleotides, the CDR3 is TGCGCCAGCAGTGAGGCTAGCGGGAGAATAAATGAGCAGTTCTTC. It specifies CASSEASGRINEQFF.

In this sample, this clone turned up a few times. The chain employs TRBV30 and TRBJ2-1; 8 positions match TRBD2. The V gene's germline CDR1 is GTSNPN and CDR2 SVGIG (reference sequence). The CDR3 spans 12 residues. Trimming at V came to 3 bases and at J to 10 bases, leaving 5 bases not matched to a gene. CDR3 in amino acids: CAWRRLAGEQFF. In nucleotides, the CDR3 is TGTGCCTGGAGGAGATTAGCGGGGGAGCAGTTCTTC.

The chain carries TRBV30 and TRBJ1-3; D gene uncertain. V was cut by 3 bases and J by 4 bases, with 16 bases left in between. In germline, CDR1 is GTSNPN, CDR2 SVGIG (reference sequence). CDR3 size: 15 residues. The CDR3 DNA reads TGTGCCTGGAGCGCCGGCGGGTCCGGGGGAAACACCATATATTTT. Its translation is CAWSAGGSGGNTIYF.

The CDR3 nucleotides are TGTGCCAGCAGCCCCGAACGGACTAGTCAAGAGACCCAGTACTTC. Encoded protein: CASSPERTSQETQYF. The rearrangement joins TRBV5-4 to TRBJ2-5; 7 bases map to TRBD2. This CDR3 region has 15 residues. Germline CDR1 reads SGHNT; CDR2 reads YYREEE (reference sequence). Trimming cost V 4 bases and J 2 bases; bases outside gene matches: 8.

The CDR3 DNA follows: TGTGCCAGCAGTTACTCGATCGCACAGGCTTATGGCTACACCTTC. This encodes CASSYSIAQAYGYTF. The rearrangement links TRBV6-5 to TRBJ1-2, with D tentatively TRBD1 (5 bases). V lost 0 bases, J lost 5 bases, and 13 bases lay in between. The germline V gene has CDR1 MNHEY and CDR2 SVGAGI. The CDR3 extends over 15 amino acids.

CDR3 DNA: TGCGCCAGCAGCCAGGAGAAAGGGTTTAGTTCACCCCTCCACTTT. The encoded protein is CASSQEKGFSSPLHF. The V and J genes are TRBV4-3 and TRBJ1-6; D uncertain. This CDR3 has 15 residues. In germline, CDR1 is LGHNA, CDR2 YSLEER. Between the trimmed V and J ends, which lost 3 bases and 9 bases, there was a span of 15 bases.

The V call is TRBV28, the J call TRBJ2-7, with 8 bases matching TRBD1. With 2 bases clipped from V and 6 bases from J, the junction kept 6 bases outside the gene matches. CDR1 is MDHEN, CDR2 SYDVKM, per germline. This CDR3 has 14 amino acids. The DNA for the CDR3 is TGTGCCAGCAGTTTAAGTCAGGGGGCCGGCGAGCAGTACTTC. It is translated as CASSLSQGAGEQYF.